The 28 T cell receptor beta chains presented below share a single source sample, sequenced in a study of OX40 agonist ivuxolimab in advanced cancers. The method was the immunoSEQ multiplex PCR assay. This is the immuneACCESS table as TCRdb keeps it, with only in-frame sequences that have V and J called. A part of the clones is gone; compared with another copy, unresolved V genes explain less than half, and the rest is unexplained. The sample includes 70,000 to 80,000 clones, with nearly 95% observed a single time. 5.5% to 7% of the sample goes to the ten largest clones. This sample comprised CD4+ or CD8+ T cells sorted from blood, obtained in a trial of the OX40 agonist ivuxolimab. These receptors came from an adult with an advanced solid tumor such as melanoma, head and neck, liver or kidney cancer.

This clone has a handful of counts. The genes are TRBV2 and TRBJ1-2; no reliable D call. V lost 7 bases and J 2 bases, leaving 11 bases between the germline ends. Germline V lookup: CDR1 SNHLY, CDR2 FYNNEI. CDR3 size: 13 residues. The CDR3 nucleotides are TGTGCCAGCACCCCTTTAGCGAACTATGGCTACACCTTC. The encoded protein is CASTPLANYGYTF.

The CDR3 sequence is CASSIASYSNQPQHF. For the CDR3, the DNA is TGTGCCAGTAGTATCGCAAGCTATAGCAATCAGCCCCAGCATTTT. The rearrangement links TRBV19 to TRBJ1-5, with D unclear. The CDR3 runs to 15 residues. The ends were cut back, 3 bases at V and 0 bases at J, with 9 bases in the middle. The germline gives CDR1 LNHDA, CDR2 SQIVND (reference sequence). The full variable domain, in which reference TRBV19 and TRBJ1-5 provide the parts outside the CDR3, is DGGITQSPKYLFRKEGQNVTLSCEQNLNHDAMYWYRQDPGQGLRLIYYSQIVNDFQKGDIAEGYSVSREKKESFPLTVTSAQKNPTAFYLCASSIASYSNQPQHFGDGTRLSIL.

The CDR3 reads CAWSGERAGNTIYF. The DNA for the CDR3 is TGTGCCTGGAGCGGGGAGAGGGCTGGAAACACCATATATTTT. This chain connects TRBV30 to TRBJ1-3; no reliable D call. Germline V lookup: CDR1 GTSNPN, CDR2 SVGIG (reference sequence). V lost 3 bases to trimming and J lost 2 bases, with 11 bases between them. This CDR3 has 14 residues.

The chain carries TRBV4-1 and TRBJ1-5; 9 positions match TRBD1. V was pared by 2 bases and J by 0 bases, with 8 bases of the junction left unmatched. CDR1 and CDR2 (germline): MGHRA, YSYEKL. This CDR3 has 18 amino acids. CDR3 residues: CASSQHPGTGISNQPQHF. DNA for the CDR3: TGCGCCAGCAGCCAACACCCCGGGACAGGGATTAGCAATCAGCCCCAGCATTTT.

The chain uses TRBV27 and TRBJ2-2; no reliable D call. V shed 2 bases and J shed 0 bases, with 1 base lying between them. The germline V gene encodes CDR1 MNHEY and CDR2 SMNVEV (reference sequence). The length of the CDR3 is 13 residues. The CDR3 here is CASSLANTGELFF. The CDR3 region has the DNA TGTGCCAGCAGTTTAGCGAACACCGGGGAGCTGTTTTTT.

The chain combines TRBV4-1 with TRBJ1-2, with D perhaps TRBD1 (6 bases). The V and J ends lost 0 bases and 2 bases respectively, with 13 bases between them. The CDR3 is 16 amino acids. Germline V gives CDR1 MGHRA, CDR2 YSYEKL. DNA for the CDR3: TGCGCCAGCAGCCAAGAATCGAGGGGGGACAACTATGGCTACACCTTC. It is translated as CASSQESRGDNYGYTF.

This rearrangement joins TRBV5-4 to TRBJ1-1; the D gene is possibly TRBD1 (5 bases). CDR1 SGHNT and CDR2 YYREEE come from the germline V gene (reference sequence). The CDR3 spans 15 residues. V was cut by 1 base and J by 5 bases, with 15 bases left in between. The CDR3 coding sequence is TGTGCCAGCAGCTTGTCTGGGGGTTGGGGGACTGAAGCTTTCTTT. This codes for CASSLSGGWGTEAFF.

The chain couples TRBV19 to TRBJ2-2; 11 bases are shared with TRBD2. Germline V gene sequence: CDR1 LNHDA, CDR2 SQIVND (reference sequence). V shed 8 bases, J shed 4 bases, and the junction held 3 bases outside the gene matches. The length of the CDR3 is 14 residues. CDR3 in DNA: TGTGCCAGTTCCGGGACTAGCGGCACCGGGGAGCTGTTTTTT. Translation gives CASSGTSGTGELFF. Based on the CDR3 plus reference TRBV19 and TRBJ2-2, the full variable domain is DGGITQSPKYLFRKEGQNVTLSCEQNLNHDAMYWYRQDPGQGLRLIYYSQIVNDFQKGDIAEGYSVSREKKESFPLTVTSAQKNPTAFYLCASSGTSGTGELFFGEGSRLTVL.

The chain couples TRBV15 to TRBJ2-5; D not resolved. V was cut by 2 bases and J by 0 bases, with 4 bases left in between. This CDR3 has 13 residues. Germline loops: CDR1 LNHNV, CDR2 YYDKDF (reference sequence). The CDR3 region is CATSRIHQETQYF. For the CDR3, the DNA is TGTGCCACCAGCAGAATCCACCAAGAGACCCAGTACTTC.

This sequence joins TRBV5-6 and TRBJ2-7; D uncertain. CDR3 length: 14 amino acids. V lost 0 bases, J lost 0 bases, and 7 bases lay in between. Germline-derived CDR1 and CDR2 are SGHDT and YYEEEE. CDR3 nucleotide sequence: TGTGCCAGCAGCTTGGAGGGCAACTCCTACGAGCAGTACTTC. Translation: CASSLEGNSYEQYF.

The chain joins TRBV19 to TRBJ1-3; D possibly corresponds to TRBD1 (5 bases). Looked up from germline, CDR1 is LNHDA and CDR2 is SQIVND (reference sequence). The CDR3 loop spans 13 amino acids. V lost 3 bases to trimming and J lost 4 bases, with 7 bases between them. CDR3 nucleotides: TGTGCCAGTAGTATGGGGGTCGGAAACACCATATATTTT. Translation: CASSMGVGNTIYF.

The chain links TRBV6-6 to TRBJ1-1, with a possible D match to TRBD1 (5 bases). Germline CDR1 reads MNHNY; CDR2 reads SVGAGI (reference sequence). V lost 0 bases and J 11 bases, leaving 7 bases between the germline ends. The length of the CDR3 is 11 residues. CDR3 sequence: CASSYSRVAFF. The CDR3, as DNA: TGTGCCAGCAGTTACTCCAGGGTTGCTTTCTTT.

The chain carries TRBV5-1 and TRBJ2-1; 13 nucleotides line up with TRBD2. The trim removed 0 bases at V and 3 bases at J, leaving 12 bases unmatched. The CDR3 is 20 amino acids. Germline CDR1 is SGHRS and CDR2 is YFSETQ. The CDR3 here is CASSLAPTSGGAPRYNEQFF. The CDR3, as DNA: TGCGCCAGCAGCTTGGCCCCTACTAGCGGGGGGGCTCCCCGCTACAATGAGCAGTTCTTC.

The J gene is TRBJ1-3, the V gene TRBV9; no firm D call. This CDR3 is built from 15 residues. The V and J ends lost 4 bases and 0 bases respectively, with 11 bases between them. Germline V lookup: CDR1 SGDLS, CDR2 YYNGEE. The CDR3 DNA follows: TGTGCCAGCAGCCCGAAGGGAGTCTCTGGAAACACCATATATTTT. Translated, it gives CASSPKGVSGNTIYF. The full variable domain, with the rest looked up from reference TRBV9 and TRBJ1-3, is DSGVTQTPKHLITATGQRVTLRCSPRSGDLSVYWYQQSLDQGLQFLIQYYNGEERAKGNILERFSAQQFPDLHSELNLSSLELGDSALYFCASSPKGVSGNTIYFGEGSWLTVV.

V gene TRBV15 combines with J gene TRBJ2-2; 7 bases map to TRBD1. Looked up from germline, CDR1 is LNHNV and CDR2 is YYDKDF (reference sequence). The CDR3 is made up of 17 amino acids. The J segment lost 3 bases and the V segment lost 3 bases, leaving 10 bases of the junction unmatched. The CDR3 DNA follows: TGTGCCACCAGCAGTAATATGGGACAGCCCGACACCGGGGAGCTGTTTTTT. It yields the protein CATSSNMGQPDTGELFF.

V and J are TRBV28 and TRBJ2-6; unclear D gene. The CDR3 runs 19 residues. Germline V gene lookup returns CDR1 MDHEN and CDR2 SYDVKM. The V end lost 1 base, the J end lost 0 bases, and 16 bases lay between the germline ends. As DNA, the CDR3 is TGTGCCAGCAGTTTATCGGATTATCGCACCAACTCTGGGGCCAACGTCCTGACTTTC. It codes for CASSLSDYRTNSGANVLTF.

This chain uses TRBV28 with TRBJ1-1; D ambiguous. The CDR3 loop spans 13 amino acids. CDR1 and CDR2 (germline): MDHEN, SYDVKM. Trimming removed 7 bases at V and 3 bases at J, with 12 bases between. The DNA for the CDR3 is TGTGCCAGCACCCAGTTTCGGGACACTGAAGCTTTCTTT. It specifies CASTQFRDTEAFF.

The chain recombines TRBV27 with TRBJ2-1; 11 bases are shared with TRBD1. CDR3 length: 15 residues. The germline CDR1 and CDR2 sequences are MNHEY and SMNVEV (reference sequence). Trimming took 10 bases from V and 7 from J; bases not matched to a gene: 12. The CDR3 sequence is CATGKTGTGGNEQFF. For the CDR3, the DNA is TGTGCCACCGGAAAAACCGGGACAGGGGGGAATGAGCAGTTCTTC.

In regard to this clone: Other DNA sequences in this specimen translate into the identical CDR3. J is TRBJ1-1 and V is TRBV6-5; D is undetermined. Germline CDR1 reads MNHEY; CDR2 reads SVGAGI. The V and J ends lost 6 bases and 3 bases respectively, with 14 bases between them. The CDR3 spans 14 residues. CDR3 region: CASSERHYDTEAFF. Written as DNA, the CDR3 is TGTGCCAGCAGCGAAAGGCACTACGACACTGAAGCTTTCTTT.

V and J are TRBV30 and TRBJ2-7; D is unresolved. CDR1 is GTSNPN, CDR2 SVGIG, per germline (reference sequence). CDR3 size: 12 residues. V was cut by 5 bases and J by 2 bases, with 10 bases left in between. The CDR3 loop is CAWVNSPYEQYF. CDR3 DNA sequence: TGTGCCTGGGTTAACAGCCCCTACGAGCAGTACTTC.

This clone was detected many times. CDR3: CASSSTGPGGFF. In DNA, the CDR3 is TGTGCCAGCAGCTCTACAGGACCGGGTGGGTTCTTC. The rearrangement joins TRBV7-9 to TRBJ2-1, with D tentatively TRBD1 (5 bases). The CDR3 is made up of 12 amino acids. Germline V gives CDR1 SEHNR, CDR2 FQNEAQ (reference sequence). V lost 4 bases and J lost 15, with 16 bases in between. The entire variable domain, with the rest obtained from reference TRBV7-9 and TRBJ2-1, is as follows: DTGVSQNPRHKITKRGQNVTFRCDPISEHNRLYWYRQTLGQGPEFLTYFQNEAQLEKSRLLSDRFSAERPKGSFSTLEIQRTEQGDSAMYLCASSSTGPGGFFGPGTRLTVL.

This chain connects TRBV19 to TRBJ1-2; 11 bases are shared with TRBD1. CDR1 and CDR2 from the germline V gene are LNHDA and SQIVND (reference sequence). V shed 7 bases and J 8 bases; nucleotides not matched to a gene: 3. The CDR3 is 12 residues long. CDR3 amino acids: CASTGTGGGYTF. The CDR3 DNA is TGTGCCAGTACCGGGACAGGGGGAGGCTACACCTTC.

The chain couples TRBV28 to TRBJ2-3; possibly TRBD1 for D (6 bases). The germline gives CDR1 MDHEN, CDR2 SYDVKM. The V end was cut by 2 bases, the J end by 6 bases, with 9 bases between. The CDR3 is 13 residues long. CDR3 sequence: CASSLIRGDTQYF. The CDR3 DNA sequence: TGTGCCAGCAGTTTAATCAGGGGTGATACGCAGTATTTT.

The chain carries TRBV10-3 and TRBJ2-7; 9 bases line up with TRBD1. This CDR3 region has 15 residues. Germline CDR1 reads ENHRY; CDR2 reads SYGVKD. V shed 3 bases, J shed 3 bases, and the junction held 6 bases outside the gene matches. The DNA for the CDR3 is TGTGCCATCAGTGATGCCGAGGGACAGGGCTACGAGCAGTACTTC. Translation: CAISDAEGQGYEQYF.

J is TRBJ1-1 and V is TRBV4-1; 7 positions agree with TRBD1. Germline CDR1 and CDR2: MGHRA and YSYEKL. The CDR3 spans 13 residues. After removal of 1 base from V and 8 bases from J, the junction contained 4 bases not matched to a gene. Written as DNA, the CDR3 is TGCGCCAGCAGCCAAGGCAGGGGGGGCGAAGCTTTCTTT. Amino acid sequence: CASSQGRGGEAFF.

The V gene is TRBV13, the J gene TRBJ1-6; 7 nucleotides agree with TRBD1. Unmatched junction bases numbered 13, after V lost 5 bases and J lost 12 bases. CDR1 is PRHDT and CDR2 is FYEKMQ in the germline V gene (reference sequence). The CDR3 loop spans 15 amino acids. The DNA of the CDR3 is TGTGCCAGCAGCATCCAGGGGGACTGGGGTGTACCCCTCCACTTT. The encoded protein is CASSIQGDWGVPLHF.

V gene TRBV27 combines with J gene TRBJ2-7, with D hard to call. With 3 bases removed from V and 3 bases from J, the gap between germline ends came to 12 bases. CDR3 length: 14 residues. In germline, CDR1 is MNHEY, CDR2 SMNVEV (reference sequence). In nucleotides, the CDR3 is TGTGCCAGCAGTTTTACGCAATCGGGCTACGAGCAGTACTTC. It codes for CASSFTQSGYEQYF.

This chain's CDR3 is CASSLVWNERGNEQYF. The DNA for the CDR3 is TGTGCCAGCAGCTTAGTGTGGAATGAGCGCGGTAACGAGCAGTACTTC. The chain employs TRBV7-9 and TRBJ2-7; no reliable D call. The CDR3 runs to 16 residues. Germline-derived CDR1 and CDR2 are SEHNR and FQNEAQ (reference sequence). Trimming stripped 1 base from V and 5 bases from J, with 18 bases between.